This T cell receptor beta chain was captured by sequencing in a study of metastatic and nonmetastatic thyroid tumors. Study information: Both malignant and benign thyroid patients supplied peripheral blood and tumor or nodule tissue samples, across which the repertoires of these patients were then compared. Study observations and caveats: For both blood and tumor, malignant thyroid tumors reportedly showed significantly higher TCR beta diversity than benign nodules did.

Germline lookup yields CDR1 SGHNT and CDR2 YENEEA. The CDR3 totals 14 residues. No treatment of any kind had been given to any patient before thyroid surgery. TCRdb re-clonotyped the PCR reads through MiXCR. Of 65,000 to 70,000 clones listed, over 12% are singletons. In this sample, this clone turned up many times. Its antigen is still unknown. It may be a read error: a sequence one base away is much more abundant. Distinct nucleotide sequences in the sample also encode this CDR3. The receptor was derived from a male donor with papillary thyroid cancer or a benign thyroid nodule (not recorded which). Some clones in this sample may be carry-over from other donors' samples. The rearrangement joins TRBV11-3 to TRBJ2-1; the match to TRBD1 covers 8 bases. The sample taken for sequencing was blood. CDR3 DNA: TGTGCCGGCAGCTTAGGGGCAGGGGGCTATGAGCAGTTCTTC. Its translation is CAGSLGAGGYEQFF.